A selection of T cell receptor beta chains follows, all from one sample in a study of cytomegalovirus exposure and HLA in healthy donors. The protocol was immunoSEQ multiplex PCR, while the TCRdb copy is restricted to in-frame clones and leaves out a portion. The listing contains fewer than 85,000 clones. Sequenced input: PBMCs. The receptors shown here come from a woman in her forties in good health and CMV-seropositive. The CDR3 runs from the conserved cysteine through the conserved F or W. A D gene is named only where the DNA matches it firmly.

CDR3 DNA: TGCGCCAGCAGCTCAAGGACTAGCGGAAGACAAGAGACCCAGTACTTC
CDR3 protein: CASSSRTSGRQETQYF
J gene: TRBJ2-5
V gene: TRBV5-1
D gene: TRBD2

CDR3 DNA: TGTGCCAGCAGTGTGGCGGGGGACAATGAGCAGTTCTTC
CDR3 protein: CASSVAGDNEQFF
J gene: TRBJ2-1
V gene: TRBV27
D gene: TRBD2

CDR3 DNA: TGCAGCGCTGCGACAGGCTCAAACACTGAAGCTTTCTTT
CDR3 protein: CSAATGSNTEAFF
J gene: TRBJ1-1
V gene: TRBV29-1
D gene: NA

CDR3 DNA: TGTGCCAGCAAAATAACAGGCCAAGAGACCCAGTACTTC
CDR3 protein: CASKITGQETQYF
J gene: TRBJ2-5
V gene: TRBV19
D gene: NA

CDR3 DNA: TGCGCCAGCAGCCAAGGGGTTCCTCTAGCGGGGGCCTCTAGCACAGATACGCAGTATTTT
CDR3 protein: CASSQGVPLAGASSTDTQYF
J gene: TRBJ2-3
V gene: TRBV4-3
D gene: TRBD2

CDR3 DNA: TGTGCCAGCAGTTTTAGTTCCGGGGGCACTGAAGCTTTCTTT
CDR3 protein: CASSFSSGGTEAFF
J gene: TRBJ1-1
V gene: TRBV27
D gene: NA

CDR3 DNA: TGTGCCAGTAGCCCACAGGGGAGGTTAGCCAAAAACATTCAGTACTTC
CDR3 protein: CASSPQGRLAKNIQYF
J gene: TRBJ2-4
V gene: TRBV19
D gene: NA

CDR3 DNA: TGTGCCAGCAGTTACGAGAGGGTGGAATGGGGGGGGACCCAGTACTTC
CDR3 protein: CASSYERVEWGGTQYF
J gene: TRBJ2-5
V gene: TRBV6-6
D gene: TRBD2

CDR3 DNA: TGCGCCAGCAGCTTGTCGGCGGAGACCTACGAGCAGTACTTC
CDR3 protein: CASSLSAETYEQYF
J gene: TRBJ2-7
V gene: TRBV5-1
D gene: NA

CDR3 DNA: TGTGCCAGCAGCCGTTCGGACAGCTTGAACACTGAAGCTTTCTTT
CDR3 protein: CASSRSDSLNTEAFF
J gene: TRBJ1-1
V gene: TRBV28
D gene: NA

CDR3 DNA: TGCAGCGTCGTTGGGGGACAGTCCTACGAGCAGTACTTC
CDR3 protein: CSVVGGQSYEQYF
J gene: TRBJ2-7
V gene: TRBV29-1
D gene: TRBD1

CDR3 DNA: TGTGCCAGCAGCGCCGGTAATGGCTACACCTTC
CDR3 protein: CASSAGNGYTF
J gene: TRBJ1-2
V gene: TRBV13
D gene: NA

CDR3 DNA: TGTGCCAGCAGTTACTCGGACAGAAGCTATGGCTACACCTTC
CDR3 protein: CASSYSDRSYGYTF
J gene: TRBJ1-2
V gene: TRBV6-5
D gene: NA

CDR3 DNA: TGCAGCGTTAGGCAGGTAATCCGGGAGACCCAGTACTTC
CDR3 protein: CSVRQVIRETQYF
J gene: TRBJ2-5
V gene: TRBV29-1
D gene: NA

CDR3 DNA: TGTGCCAGCAGTTTATACCCCCTAGCGGGGGGGCGTTGGGGCGGGGAGCTGTTTTTT
CDR3 protein: CASSLYPLAGGRWGGELFF
J gene: TRBJ2-2
V gene: TRBV28
D gene: TRBD2

CDR3 DNA: TGTGCCAGCACCCGGACTGGAGATTACAATGAGCAGTTCTTC
CDR3 protein: CASTRTGDYNEQFF
J gene: TRBJ2-1
V gene: TRBV6-6
D gene: NA

CDR3 DNA: TGTGCCAGCAGCTTAACCTCGCGGATCCAAGAGACCCAGTACTTC
CDR3 protein: CASSLTSRIQETQYF
J gene: TRBJ2-5
V gene: TRBV11-1
D gene: NA

CDR3 DNA: TGCGCCAGCAGCCAAGACGGGACTAGCGGGGGTGAGACCCAGTACTTC
CDR3 protein: CASSQDGTSGGETQYF
J gene: TRBJ2-5
V gene: TRBV4-1
D gene: TRBD2

CDR3 DNA: TGTGCCAGCAGCCCCGGGACAGGGGCCCGCGAGCAGTACTTC
CDR3 protein: CASSPGTGAREQYF
J gene: TRBJ2-7
V gene: TRBV7-9
D gene: TRBD1

CDR3 DNA: TGTGCCAGCAGTCGGGACAGAGGCACAGATACGCAGTATTTT
CDR3 protein: CASSRDRGTDTQYF
J gene: TRBJ2-3
V gene: TRBV2
D gene: TRBD1

CDR3 DNA: TGTGCCAGCAGTATACAGGGCGGGGAGCTGTTTTTT
CDR3 protein: CASSIQGGELFF
J gene: TRBJ2-2
V gene: TRBV6-4
D gene: NA

CDR3 DNA: TGCGCCAGCAGCGTCCCGGGACAGGGGGCGACTGGCTACACCTTC
CDR3 protein: CASSVPGQGATGYTF
J gene: TRBJ1-2
V gene: TRBV4-1
D gene: TRBD1

CDR3 DNA: TGTGCCACCACTAAACAGGGACACATTTCTAGCACAGATACGCAGTATTTT
CDR3 protein: CATTKQGHISSTDTQYF
J gene: TRBJ2-3
V gene: TRBV27
D gene: NA

CDR3 DNA: TGTGCCAGCAGCTCAAGCGGGGCGAGTCCCTCTAAATACAATGAGCAGTTCTTC
CDR3 protein: CASSSSGASPSKYNEQFF
J gene: TRBJ2-1
V gene: TRBV11-2
D gene: TRBD2

CDR3 DNA: TGTGCCAGCAGCTTCGCAGGACAGGCCTACAATGAGCAGTTCTTC
CDR3 protein: CASSFAGQAYNEQFF
J gene: TRBJ2-1
V gene: TRBV11-3
D gene: TRBD1

CDR3 DNA: TGTGCCAGCAGCGTATCGGGGGGGAGGAACACGAGGGAGACCCAGTACTTC
CDR3 protein: CASSVSGGRNTRETQYF
J gene: TRBJ2-5
V gene: TRBV7-2
D gene: TRBD2

CDR3 DNA: TGTGCCAGTAGTATCAACAGGGGTATCTACGAGCAGTACTTC
CDR3 protein: CASSINRGIYEQYF
J gene: TRBJ2-7
V gene: TRBV19
D gene: TRBD1

CDR3 DNA: TGTGCCAGCAGCAAATCCCCAGGGTACGAGCAGTACTTC
CDR3 protein: CASSKSPGYEQYF
J gene: TRBJ2-7
V gene: TRBV7-3
D gene: NA

CDR3 DNA: TGTGCCAGCAGCTTAGCTATTCTCGGTGAGCAGTTCTTC
CDR3 protein: CASSLAILGEQFF
J gene: TRBJ2-1
V gene: TRBV7-2
D gene: NA

CDR3 DNA: TGTGCCAGTACTCCCATACCTACAGGGGTAAGCTCCTACAATGAGCAGTTCTTC
CDR3 protein: CASTPIPTGVSSYNEQFF
J gene: TRBJ2-1
V gene: TRBV14
D gene: TRBD1

CDR3 DNA: TGTGCCAGCAGCGTAGCCGCGGGAGCGGACACCGGGGAGCTGTTTTTT
CDR3 protein: CASSVAAGADTGELFF
J gene: TRBJ2-2
V gene: TRBV9
D gene: TRBD2

CDR3 DNA: TGTGCCAGCAGCCAACAAGCCGGGACAGGGGTGGGTCAGCCCCAGCATTTT
CDR3 protein: CASSQQAGTGVGQPQHF
J gene: TRBJ1-5
V gene: TRBV16
D gene: TRBD1

CDR3 DNA: TGTGCCAGTAGTATGGTGGGAACAGGGGGCGACTATCAGCCCCAGCATTTT
CDR3 protein: CASSMVGTGGDYQPQHF
J gene: TRBJ1-5
V gene: TRBV19
D gene: TRBD1

CDR3 DNA: TGTGCCAGCAGCTTGGACGCGGGACAGGGGTTCTACGAGCAGTACTTC
CDR3 protein: CASSLDAGQGFYEQYF
J gene: TRBJ2-7
V gene: TRBV5-8
D gene: TRBD1

CDR3 DNA: TGTGCCAGCCTAAGCCCTGAGCAGTTCTTC
CDR3 protein: CASLSPEQFF
J gene: TRBJ2-1
V gene: TRBV6-1
D gene: NA

CDR3 DNA: TGTGCCAGCAGCCAAACTAGCGGCGGAGGGACCCAGTACTTC
CDR3 protein: CASSQTSGGGTQYF
J gene: TRBJ2-5
V gene: TRBV7-3
D gene: TRBD2

CDR3 DNA: TGCGCCAGCAGCCAAGATACAACAGCTGAAGCTTTCTTT
CDR3 protein: CASSQDTTAEAFF
J gene: TRBJ1-1
V gene: TRBV4-3
D gene: NA

CDR3 DNA: TGTGCCAGCAGCTCGACAGAGCAAGAGACCCAGTACTTC
CDR3 protein: CASSSTEQETQYF
J gene: TRBJ2-5
V gene: TRBV6-4
D gene: NA

CDR3 DNA: TGTGCCATCAGTGAGCCCAGGTGGCCAGGGGTAAATGAGCAGTTCTTC
CDR3 protein: CAISEPRWPGVNEQFF
J gene: TRBJ2-1
V gene: TRBV10-3
D gene: NA

CDR3 DNA: TGTGCCAGCAGCGCAGGACTAGCGGGGGAGCATAACAATGAGCAGTTCTTC
CDR3 protein: CASSAGLAGEHNNEQFF
J gene: TRBJ2-1
V gene: TRBV5-4
D gene: TRBD2

CDR3 DNA: TGTGCCAGCAGCTTGGGCCGGGACAGAGAATCCTACGAGCAGTACTTC
CDR3 protein: CASSLGRDRESYEQYF
J gene: TRBJ2-7
V gene: TRBV7-7
D gene: TRBD1

CDR3 DNA: TGTGCCAGCAGCTGGTCACAGGGGGCTAACTATGGCTACACCTTC
CDR3 protein: CASSWSQGANYGYTF
J gene: TRBJ1-2
V gene: TRBV5-4
D gene: TRBD1